This TCR beta chain was identified in a study of blood T cell repertoires in COVID-19. Study at large: Whether acute or convalescent, the COVID-19 samples came from the United States, Italy and Spain. T cells, B-cell-depleted T cells, or PBMCs provided the cDNA or gDNA that served as material.

Trimming took off 5 bases at V and 3 bases at J, with 10 bases between the two ends. Per the germline V gene, CDR1 is MRHNA and CDR2 is SNTAGT. The CDR3 covers 13 residues. Original handling: Cell counts per sample came from amplifying reference gene primers. The repertoire was sequenced with immunoSEQ multiplex PCR; TCRdb's copy has only in-frame clones and lacks some. That table supplies the V and J calls and clone size; D and trimming were determined from the DNA. There are 70,000 to 85,000 clones in the sample; about 89% occur only once, and around 1.9% lies in the top ten. The TCR sequence derives from a woman aged 55-70 years with acute or convalescent COVID-19. This rearrangement joins TRBV6-4 to TRBJ1-1, with unresolved D. The sequencing sample was made of peripheral blood. The CDR3 DNA is TGTGCCAGCAGTCAGGAGGGTCACACTGAAGCTTTCTTT. Translation gives CASSQEGHTEAFF.